This T cell receptor beta chain was sequenced for a study of blood T cells in healthy people across ages. Study conclusions and caveats: Observed TCR beta diversity per million T cells went down as age went up. This fall followed a roughly linear course with age. It was not known whether donors were CMV positive (a possible confounder of expanded clonotype changes).

The germline V gene encodes CDR1 MGHDK and CDR2 SYGVNS. V shed 2 bases and J 1 base; nucleotides not matched to a gene: 10. The CDR3 runs 17 residues. Details on this clonotype: Its antigen is unknown.

Together with a sample-barcoded 5' primer, a J-beta primer mix was included in a second PCR lasting roughly 6 to 12 cycles. TCRdb reprocessed the 5' RACE reads with MiXCR, giving one entry per CDR3 protein. Among approximately 2,000,000 distinct CDR3 sequences listed, 35% to 50% were seen once. The rearrangement joins TRBV25-1 to TRBJ2-7; 8 bases are a match to TRBD1. This TCR came from a human donor in good health. Sequencing input: blood. The CDR3 protein is CASSELGVTGGSYEQYF. The CDR3 bases are TGTGCCAGCAGTGAACTAGGCGTAACAGGGGGTTCCTACGAGCAGTACTTC.